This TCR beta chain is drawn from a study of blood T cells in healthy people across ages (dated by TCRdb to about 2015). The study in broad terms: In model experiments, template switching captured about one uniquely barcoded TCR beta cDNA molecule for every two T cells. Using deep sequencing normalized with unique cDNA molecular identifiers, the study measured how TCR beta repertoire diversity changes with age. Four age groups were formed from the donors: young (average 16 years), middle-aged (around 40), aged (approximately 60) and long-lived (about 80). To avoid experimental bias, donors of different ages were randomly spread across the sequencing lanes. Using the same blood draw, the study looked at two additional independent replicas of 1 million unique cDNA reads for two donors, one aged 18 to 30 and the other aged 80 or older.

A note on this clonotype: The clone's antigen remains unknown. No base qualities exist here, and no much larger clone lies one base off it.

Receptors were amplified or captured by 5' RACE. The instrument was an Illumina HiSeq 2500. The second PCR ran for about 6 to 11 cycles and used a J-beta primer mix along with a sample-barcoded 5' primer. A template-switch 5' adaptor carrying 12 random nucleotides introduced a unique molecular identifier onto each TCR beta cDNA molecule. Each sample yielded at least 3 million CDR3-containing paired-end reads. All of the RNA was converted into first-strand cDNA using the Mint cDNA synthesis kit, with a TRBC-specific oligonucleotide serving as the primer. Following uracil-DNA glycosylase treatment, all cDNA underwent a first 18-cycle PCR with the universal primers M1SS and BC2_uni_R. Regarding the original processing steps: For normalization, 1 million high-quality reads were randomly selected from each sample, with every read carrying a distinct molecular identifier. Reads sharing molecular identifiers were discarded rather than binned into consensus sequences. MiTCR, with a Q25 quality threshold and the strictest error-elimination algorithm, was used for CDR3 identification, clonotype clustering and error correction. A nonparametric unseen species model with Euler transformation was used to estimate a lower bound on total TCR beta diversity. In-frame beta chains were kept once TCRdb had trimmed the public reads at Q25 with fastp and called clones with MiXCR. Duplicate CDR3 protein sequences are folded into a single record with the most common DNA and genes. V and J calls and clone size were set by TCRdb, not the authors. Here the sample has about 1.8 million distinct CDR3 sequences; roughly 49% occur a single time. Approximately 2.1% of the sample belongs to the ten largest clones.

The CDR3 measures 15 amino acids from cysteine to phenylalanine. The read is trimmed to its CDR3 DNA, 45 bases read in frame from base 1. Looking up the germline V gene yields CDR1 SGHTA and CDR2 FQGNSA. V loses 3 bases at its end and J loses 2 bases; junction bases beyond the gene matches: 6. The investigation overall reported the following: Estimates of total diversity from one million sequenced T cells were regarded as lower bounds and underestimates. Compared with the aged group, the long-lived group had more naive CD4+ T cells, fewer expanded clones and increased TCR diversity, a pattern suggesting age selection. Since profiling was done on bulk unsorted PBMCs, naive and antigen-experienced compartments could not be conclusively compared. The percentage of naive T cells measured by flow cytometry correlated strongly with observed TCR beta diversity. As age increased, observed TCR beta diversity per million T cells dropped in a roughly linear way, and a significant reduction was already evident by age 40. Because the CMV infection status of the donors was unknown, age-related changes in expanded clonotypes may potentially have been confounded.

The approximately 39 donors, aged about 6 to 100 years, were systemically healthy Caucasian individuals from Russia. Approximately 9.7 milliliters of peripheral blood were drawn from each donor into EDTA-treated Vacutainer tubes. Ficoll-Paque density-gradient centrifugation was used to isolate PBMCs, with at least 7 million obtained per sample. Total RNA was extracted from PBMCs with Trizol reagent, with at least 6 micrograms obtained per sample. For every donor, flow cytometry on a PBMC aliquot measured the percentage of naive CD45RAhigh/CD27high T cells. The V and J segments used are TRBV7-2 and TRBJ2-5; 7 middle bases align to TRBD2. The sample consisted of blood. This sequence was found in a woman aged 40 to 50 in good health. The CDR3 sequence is CASSFLAAEQETQYF. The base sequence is TGTGCCAGCAGCTTTCTAGCGGCCGAACAAGAGACCCAGTACTTC.